The 9 T cell receptor beta chains presented below share a single source sample, sequenced in a study of response to subunit inactivated influenza vaccine (dated by TCRdb to the late 2010s). The sample's time point label is to be understood as: 45 days after influenza vaccine administration. The protocol used for the library was RT-PCR. Data came from an Illumina HiSeq 2500. TCRdb redid the processing of the public reads, applying fastp at Q25 and MiXCR, and retained in-frame beta chains. Here each entry gathers all rows of one CDR3 protein and keeps the most common genes and DNA. The sample contains hundreds of thousands of distinct CDR3 sequences, about 10% of them found a single time. Of the sample, 10% to 15% is held by the ten largest clones. Material: PBMCs from blood, obtained 45 days after vaccination. The receptors derive from a man in his fifties who received an inactivated influenza vaccine. Donor details come from another sample of the same person, matched by shared clones.

This chain joins TRBV4-1 and TRBJ2-3; TRBD1 might be the D (5 bases). CDR3 length: 16 amino acids. Germline CDR1 is MGHRA and CDR2 is YSYEKL. Trimming took 2 bases from V and 2 from J, leaving 14 bases between them. CDR3 coding DNA: TGCGCCAGCAGCCAAACCTGGGGCCAAGCCACAGATACGCAGTATTTT. It translates to CASSQTWGQATDTQYF.

The rearrangement links TRBV4-3 to TRBJ2-3; no reliable D call. The germline CDR1 and CDR2 sequences are LGHNA and YSLEER. With 3 bases removed from V and 0 bases from J, the gap between germline ends came to 13 bases. CDR3 length: 16 amino acids. The CDR3 nucleotides are TGCGCCAGCAGCCAGCTGCCTAGAGTTAGCACAGATACGCAGTATTTT. The encoded protein is CASSQLPRVSTDTQYF.

This clonotype appeared many times. The chain links TRBV7-9 to TRBJ2-3; D unresolved. The germline gives CDR1 SEHNR, CDR2 FQNEAQ (reference sequence). Trimming pared 5 bases from V and 3 bases from J, leaving 9 bases between. The CDR3 extends over 13 amino acids. This CDR3 is CASSQSVTDTQYF. CDR3 coding DNA: TGTGCCAGCAGCCAATCGGTTACAGATACGCAGTATTTT.

In DNA, the CDR3 is TGTGCCAGCAGCCAAGATCGAGGACCAGCTTTCTTT. It specifies CASSQDRGPAFF. The chain uses TRBV4-2 and TRBJ1-1; D is uncertain. The germline V gene encodes CDR1 LGHNA and CDR2 YNFKEQ. Trimming pared 0 bases from V and 10 bases from J, leaving 9 bases between. The CDR3 is made up of 12 amino acids.

This clonotype was recorded a few times. V gene TRBV5-5 combines with J gene TRBJ2-1; D remains unclear. Germline lookup yields CDR1 SGHKS and CDR2 YYEKEE (reference sequence). V was shortened by 0 bases and J by 4 bases, with 8 bases between the two germline ends. This CDR3 spans 14 amino acids. This CDR3 is CASSLVREYNEQFF. CDR3 bases: TGTGCCAGCAGCTTGGTAAGAGAGTACAATGAGCAGTTCTTC.

A few counts support this clonotype. The chain has TRBV4-3 and TRBJ2-1; D may be TRBD2 (5 bases). There are 14 residues in the CDR3. Germline CDR1 reads LGHNA; CDR2 reads YSLEER. The ends were cut back, 3 bases at V and 0 bases at J, with 6 bases in the middle. Written as DNA, the CDR3 is TGCGCCAGCAGCCAGGACTTCTCCTACAATGAGCAGTTCTTC. Translation gives CASSQDFSYNEQFF.

This clonotype showed up just a few times. V is TRBV19 and J is TRBJ2-5; TRBD1 matches at 7 bases. The CDR3 consists of 15 residues. The germline V gene encodes CDR1 LNHDA and CDR2 SQIVND (reference sequence). V shed 7 bases, J shed 0 bases, and the junction held 8 bases outside the gene matches. The CDR3 nucleotides read TGTGCCAGTAACGAGCCTGGGACAGACCAAGAGACCCAGTACTTC. The encoded protein is CASNEPGTDQETQYF.

There are many counts of this clonotype. The chain links TRBV29-1 to TRBJ1-1, with TRBD1 matching 7 bases. With V trimmed by 4 bases and J by 11 bases, 4 bases remained unmatched. The CDR3 has 10 amino acids. The germline V gene has CDR1 SQVTM and CDR2 ANQGSEA. The CDR3 sequence: CSVGQGLAFF. The CDR3 coding sequence is TGCAGCGTTGGACAGGGTTTGGCTTTCTTT.

This clonotype was seen a few times. The chain joins TRBV7-2 to TRBJ1-6; 7 positions agree with TRBD1. CDR1 and CDR2 (germline): SGHTA, FQGNSA. The CDR3 extends over 15 amino acids. Trimming at V came to 4 bases and at J to 5 bases, leaving 5 bases not matched to a gene. DNA of the CDR3: TGTGCCAGCAGCTCAAGACAGGGTAATAATTCACCCCTCCACTTT. This sequence encodes CASSSRQGNNSPLHF.